This T cell receptor beta chain stems from a study of OX40 agonist ivuxolimab in advanced cancers. Some clones are missing from TCRdb's copy, which holds only in-frame ones; the method was immunoSEQ multiplex PCR. The data show 90,000 to 120,000 clones, with 75% to 95% seen just once and approximately 1.2% held by the top ten. The germline gives CDR1 SQVTM, CDR2 ANQGSEA. Trimming pared 6 bases from V and 1 base from J, leaving 10 bases between. The CDR3 totals 13 residues. The rearrangement uses TRBV29-1 and TRBJ1-3; D unresolved. Sequencing used CD4+ or CD8+ T cells sorted from blood, obtained in a trial of the OX40 agonist ivuxolimab. This sequence was found in an adult with an advanced solid tumor such as melanoma, head and neck, liver or kidney cancer. The CDR3 coding sequence is TGCAGCGTGGCCGGGAGTTCTGGAAACACCATATATTTT. Encoded protein: CSVAGSSGNTIYF.